This T cell receptor (beta chain) was sequenced for a study of blood T cell repertoires in COVID-19. About the study: Donors in the United States, Italy and Spain gave samples during acute or convalescent COVID-19.

Germline CDR1 KGHSH, CDR2 LQKENI. The CDR3 runs 13 residues. The V gene lost 3 bases and the J gene lost 7 bases, with 10 bases spanning the gap. Assay used: immunoSEQ multiplex PCR; TCRdb lists only in-frame clones, some missing. The sample includes some 300,000 clones, 90% of them seen just once. V gene TRBV18 combines with J gene TRBJ2-1; D gene ambiguous. The receptor was isolated from a woman aged 35 to 49 with COVID-19, enrolled during active disease. Specimen: peripheral blood. The CDR3 region has the DNA TGTGCCAGCTCACCTACGGTTGCGAATGAGCAGTTCTTC. Encoded protein: CASSPTVANEQFF.